A selection of T cell receptor beta chains follows, all from one sample in a study of Ad26.COV2.S vaccination and SARS-CoV-2 variants. Here immunoSEQ multiplex PCR was the method, and the copy in TCRdb shows in-frame clones only, minus some. The data show some 250,000 clones, 85% to 90% seen once. Material: peripheral blood, obtained in a trial of Ad26.COV2.S vaccine versus placebo. All receptors come from a person between 18 and 65 years old who received the Ad26.COV2.S COVID-19 vaccine or a placebo. Both conserved end residues are part of each CDR3. A D gene is named only where the DNA matches it firmly. Rows may omit the clone size; those that give it use once, few, many or a size class.

TRBJ2-7	TRBD1	TRBV7-6	.	CASSAQGSSYEQYF	TGTGCCAGCAGCGCACAGGGGAGCTCCTACGAGCAGTACTTC
TRBJ2-7	TRBD2	TRBV27	.	CASRRGGSSYEQYF	TGTGCCAGCAGGCGGGGGGGATCCTCCTACGAGCAGTACTTC
TRBJ2-3	TRBD1	TRBV19	once	CASSVGTGHVRTDTQYF	TGTGCCAGTAGTGTGGGGACAGGGCATGTTAGGACAGATACGCAGTATTTT
TRBJ1-1	.	TRBV5-1	.	CASSPRWIGNTEAFF	TGCGCCAGCAGCCCGCGTTGGATAGGGAACACTGAAGCTTTCTTT
TRBJ2-2	.	TRBV4-3	.	CASSQEYRIPTGELFF	TGCGCCAGCAGCCAAGAGTACAGGATTCCCACCGGGGAGCTGTTTTTT
TRBJ2-7	.	TRBV7-9	.	CASGPRQGIYEQYF	TGTGCCAGCGGCCCAAGGCAGGGAATCTACGAGCAGTACTTC
TRBJ2-7	.	TRBV27	.	CASSLIGPSSYEQYF	TGTGCCAGCAGTTTAATAGGGCCCAGCTCCTACGAGCAGTACTTC
TRBJ1-1	.	TRBV10-2	.	CASSEWRNTEAFF	TGCGCCAGCAGTGAGTGGCGCAACACTGAAGCTTTCTTT
TRBJ2-3	TRBD2	TRBV6-2/TRBV6-3	.	CASSRLGLAYSPYF	TGTGCCAGCAGCCGACTGGGACTAGCATATTCCCCCTATTTT
TRBJ1-1	TRBD1	TRBV25-1	.	CATQGAEAFF	TGTGCCACCCAGGGGGCTGAAGCTTTCTTT
TRBJ2-7	.	TRBV13	.	CASSLNGGYEQYF	TGTGCCAGCAGCTTAAACGGGGGCTACGAGCAGTACTTC
TRBJ2-5	TRBD1	TRBV5-6	once	CASSFGQGIWETQYF	TGTGCCAGCAGCTTCGGACAGGGAATATGGGAGACCCAGTACTTC
TRBJ1-2	TRBD1	TRBV5-4	.	CASSLGQGLYGYTF	TGTGCCAGCAGCTTGGGACAGGGTCTCTATGGCTACACCTTC
TRBJ1-2	.	TRBV28	.	CASSLWTRADGYTF	TGTGCCAGCAGTTTATGGACACGGGCGGATGGCTACACCTTC
TRBJ2-5	TRBD1	TRBV7-7	.	CASSYRTGFQETQYF	TGTGCTAGCAGCTATAGGACAGGCTTTCAAGAGACCCAGTACTTC
TRBJ2-7	.	TRBV24-1	.	CATSDSAGHRAYEQYF	TGTGCCACCAGTGATTCCGCGGGGCACAGGGCCTACGAGCAGTACTTC
TRBJ2-5	TRBD1	TRBV30	.	CAWSVSSGQRYF	TGTGCCTGGAGTGTTTCGTCGGGACAGAGATACTTC
TRBJ2-3	TRBD2	TRBV4-1	once	CASSQDPAGGTQYF	TGCGCCAGCAGCCAAGATCCCGCGGGAGGTACGCAGTATTTT
TRBJ1-2	.	TRBV30	.	CAWGRAAYGYTF	TGTGCCTGGGGCAGGGCGGCCTATGGCTACACCTTC
TRBJ2-7	.	TRBV7-2	few	CASSFHSSYEQYF	TGTGCCAGCAGCTTCCATTCAAGCTACGAGCAGTACTTC
TRBJ1-6	TRBD1	TRBV10-3	.	CAIWGGTVNSPLHF	TGTGCCATCTGGGGGGGGACAGTAAATTCACCCCTCCACTTT
TRBJ1-1	.	TRBV5-5	.	CASSYRDGIHPQAFF	TGTGCCAGCAGCTACCGGGACGGGATCCACCCGCAAGCTTTCTTT